This entry lists 2 T cell receptor beta chains sequenced from one sample in a study of blood T cell repertoires in COVID-19. The table came from immunoSEQ multiplex PCR; TCRdb's copy has only in-frame clones and leaves some out. Found here are 210,000 or so clones, around 80% of them singletons; the top ten hold approximately 3%. Specimen: peripheral blood. These TCRs come from a woman older than 75 with active or convalescent COVID-19.

This chain connects TRBV7-9 to TRBJ2-3, with 15 nucleotides matching TRBD2. Trimming cost V 5 bases and J 9 bases; bases outside gene matches: 12. Germline V CDR1 and CDR2: SEHNR, FQNEAQ (reference sequence). CDR3 size: 17 residues. DNA of the CDR3: TGTGCCAGCAGCCCGATAGGACTAGCGGGGGGGAATCGAACGCAGTATTTT. As protein: CASSPIGLAGGNRTQYF.

The genes are TRBV3-1 (or the pseudogene TRBV3-2) and TRBJ1-6, with TRBD1 matching over 7 bases. V lost 1 base, J lost 6 bases, and 3 bases stayed unmatched. CDR3 length: 15 residues. CDR1 and CDR2 (germline): LGHDT, YNNKEL (reference sequence). CDR3 coding DNA: TGTGCCAGCAGCCAAGGACAGGGAGTTAATTCACCCCTCCACTTT. Its protein product is CASSQGQGVNSPLHF.